This T cell receptor (beta chain) was profiled in a study of cytomegalovirus exposure and HLA in healthy donors. Primers: 60 Vbeta forward and 13 Jbeta reverse. Method: immunoSEQ multiplex PCR; TCRdb's copy keeps in-frame clones and lacks some. The repertoire includes 110,000 to 150,000 clones, about 74% of them detected once, and around 4% sits in the top ten. This receptor was identified in a young man in good health and CMV-seropositive. The sample taken for sequencing was PBMCs.

CDR3 loop: CASSYRAGEKLFF. The CDR3 bases are TGTGCCAGCAGTTACCGGGCGGGAGAAAAACTGTTTTTT. The chain recombines TRBV6-6 with TRBJ1-4; no firm D call. Trimming stripped 2 bases from V and 8 bases from J, with 9 bases between. The CDR3 runs to 13 residues. The germline CDR1 and CDR2 sequences are MNHNY and SVGAGI (reference sequence).